The entry that follows covers one TCR beta chain sequence. The antigen is not known. The sample belongs to a study of cytotoxic CD8 clonotypes in ibrutinib-treated CLL. The wider study: Response samples were taken after a median roughly twelve months of treatment, range 6 to 36. Overall study results and limits: Baseline clonality exceeded age-matched healthy donors and tracked circulating CD8+ T-cell counts.

With V trimmed by 5 bases and J by 3 bases, 6 bases remained unmatched. The CDR3 has 14 amino acids. Germline CDR1 MNHEY, CDR2 SVGAGI. Clones were sequenced by immunoSEQ multiplex PCR, and TCRdb holds only the in-frame ones, with some missing. The sample contains about 160,000 clones, 70% to 90% of which appear only once. The sequence derives from a human donor with chronic lymphocytic leukemia. The chain has TRBV6-5 and TRBJ1-2; 7 bases are shared with TRBD1. The sample was PBMCs, taken at disease progression, from a patient treated with ibrutinib. Here the CDR3 reads CASSTAGTDYGYTF. The DNA for the CDR3 is TGTGCCAGCAGTACCGCCGGGACAGACTATGGCTACACCTTC.